A selection of T cell receptor beta chains follows, all from one sample in a study of T-cell reconstitution after alpha-beta-depleted transplantation in children. Using its own MiXCR run on the PCR reads, TCRdb lists one record per CDR3 protein. The data show 60,000 to 85,000 distinct CDR3 sequences, around 18% seen once. Here the sequenced sample was PBMCs, mostly from graft donor cells, taken 360 days after TCRalphabeta/CD19-depleted stem cell transplant. The source is a male patient aged 2-15 years who had a stem cell transplant for acute lymphoblastic leukemia, so the T cells may come from the graft donor. CDR3s include the opening cysteine and the closing phenylalanine or tryptophan.

len: 12; v_gene: TRBV5-1; CDR3aa: CASSPRNNEQFF
len: 13; v_gene: TRBV7-2; CDR3aa: CASSSQAENIQYF
len: 15; v_gene: TRBV12-3/TRBV12-4; CDR3aa: CASSLTRDTGWPQHF
len: 14; v_gene: TRBV7-9; CDR3aa: CASSSAGRNSPLHF
len: 18; v_gene: TRBV20-1; CDR3aa: CSASTVAGGPRGTDTQYF
len: 15; v_gene: TRBV24-1; CDR3aa: CATSAPSGSWETQYF
len: 13; v_gene: TRBV7-9; CDR3aa: CASSKKDSYEQYF
len: 12; v_gene: TRBV20-1; CDR3aa: CSARGARNEQFF
len: 15; v_gene: TRBV7-6; CDR3aa: CASSWAGTAQETQYF
len: 14; v_gene: TRBV27; CDR3aa: CASSEDRVHGELFF
len: 12; v_gene: TRBV20-1; CDR3aa: CSASSRYNEQFF
len: 12; v_gene: TRBV29-1; CDR3aa: CSVAGLDTEAFF
len: 13; v_gene: TRBV20-1; CDR3aa: CSAGTGAGNTIYF
len: 16; v_gene: TRBV7-2; CDR3aa: CASSQNRVVANYGYTF
len: 17; v_gene: TRBV7-2; CDR3aa: CASSLVVVASISNEQFF
len: 15; v_gene: TRBV12-3/TRBV12-4; CDR3aa: CASDGAPGSVNEQFF
len: 16; v_gene: TRBV3-1; CDR3aa: CASSQVLLAGHNEQFF
len: 17; v_gene: TRBV3-1; CDR3aa: CASSTRVGASGKETQYF
len: 16; v_gene: TRBV3-1; CDR3aa: CASSVLRVGRHNEQFF
len: 13; v_gene: TRBV29-1; CDR3aa: CSEGQGLNTEAFF
len: 15; v_gene: TRBV12-3/TRBV12-4; CDR3aa: CASSLVRTGNNEQFF
len: 16; v_gene: TRBV24-1; CDR3aa: CATSEGNGSPRNEQFF
len: 14; v_gene: TRBV19; CDR3aa: CASIIPGRSTEAFF
len: 14; v_gene: TRBV5-1; CDR3aa: CASSLRGGNQPQHF
len: 18; v_gene: TRBV5-1; CDR3aa: CASSRGTSGTGNTGELVF
len: 17; v_gene: TRBV9; CDR3aa: CASSVAGQFSGANVLTF
len: 12; v_gene: TRBV20-1; CDR3aa: CSALGGYNEQFF
len: 15; v_gene: TRBV9; CDR3aa: CASSVSDRNYNEQFF
len: 15; v_gene: TRBV19; CDR3aa: CASSSQGAGANVLTF
len: 14; v_gene: TRBV27; CDR3aa: CASSSSRLVLTQYF
len: 16; v_gene: TRBV7-9; CDR3aa: CASSSHPRESTGELFF
len: 13; v_gene: TRBV20-1; CDR3aa: CSAQPLLSYEQYF
len: 14; v_gene: TRBV6-5; CDR3aa: CASSRTGVNTEAFF
len: 13; v_gene: TRBV4-2; CDR3aa: CASSQGLTDTQYF
len: 17; v_gene: TRBV28; CDR3aa: CASNPRYGMSLGYEQYF
len: 13; v_gene: TRBV27; CDR3aa: CASSNSGANVLTF
len: 17; v_gene: TRBV7-2; CDR3aa: CASSLWPVVAGYNEQFF
len: 13; v_gene: TRBV27; CDR3aa: CASRGGVSNEQFF
len: 15; v_gene: TRBV6-1; CDR3aa: CASSQSGTYQETQYF
len: 12; v_gene: TRBV18; CDR3aa: CASSPGLIAQYF
len: 13; v_gene: TRBV29-1; CDR3aa: CSVVRFSTDTQYF
len: 13; v_gene: TRBV6-1; CDR3aa: CASRGGVTGELFF
len: 14; v_gene: TRBV7-8; CDR3aa: CASSLGEVRSEQYF
len: 14; v_gene: TRBV7-9; CDR3aa: CASSLATGVHEQYF
len: 14; v_gene: TRBV30; CDR3aa: CAWSKRAKVNEQFF
len: 17; v_gene: TRBV19; CDR3aa: CASSMGIGGGSSYEQYF
len: 16; v_gene: TRBV11-2; CDR3aa: CASSTQGTVSYNEQFF
len: 13; v_gene: TRBV20-1; CDR3aa: CSAYSGPYNEQFF
len: 13; v_gene: TRBV12-3/TRBV12-4; CDR3aa: CASSLTLGYGYTF
len: 13; v_gene: TRBV3-1; CDR3aa: CASRLAGTYEQYF
len: 14; v_gene: TRBV28; CDR3aa: CASASRGSNQPQHF
len: 13; v_gene: TRBV5-1; CDR3aa: CASSLQGKETQYF
len: 16; v_gene: TRBV4-2; CDR3aa: CASSPLRRGREDTQYF
len: 15; v_gene: TRBV4-1; CDR3aa: CASSKKGTVNTEAFF
len: 12; v_gene: TRBV12-3/TRBV12-4; CDR3aa: CASSFRTGELFF
len: 19; v_gene: TRBV5-6; CDR3aa: CASSFKLGTPRGVYNEQFF
len: 13; v_gene: TRBV9; CDR3aa: CASSRNRETEQYF
len: 16; v_gene: TRBV7-6; CDR3aa: CASSLVGTRSGETQYF